The TCR beta chain described here comes from a study of cytomegalovirus exposure and HLA in healthy donors. Some clones are missing from TCRdb's copy, which holds only in-frame ones; the method was immunoSEQ multiplex PCR. The sample records under 300,000 clones, approximately 86% being singletons. CDR1 is WSHSY and CDR2 is SAAADI in the germline V gene. V was shortened by 8 bases and J by 7 bases, with 17 bases between the two germline ends. The CDR3 is 14 residues long. This TCR was sampled from a young woman in good health and CMV-seronegative. This chain links TRBV10-2 with TRBJ1-4, with D possibly being TRBD1 (5 bases). The sequenced sample consisted of PBMCs. CDR3 sequence: CASGETVAGEKLFF. The CDR3 DNA follows: TGCGCCAGCGGAGAGACAGTGGCCGGTGAAAAACTGTTTTTT.